This T cell receptor (beta chain) was identified during a study of blood T cell repertoires in COVID-19. Study-wide background: The cDNA or gDNA used as material had been derived from T cells, B-cell-depleted T cells, or PBMCs.

V was shortened by 4 bases and J by 1 base, with 17 bases between the two germline ends. The CDR3 length is 16 residues. The germline V gene has CDR1 SGDLS and CDR2 YYNGEE. In terms of age and location, participants ranged from about 18 to 95 years and lived in about 25 US areas. Under the authors' procedure: Nucleated cell counts were estimated from reference gene primer amplification. Assay: immunoSEQ multiplex PCR; the TCRdb copy retains only in-frame clones and omits some. The V and J calls and the clone size are those of that table, but D and trimming were determined from the DNA. Here the sample spans 210,000 or so clones, roughly nine tenths being singletons.

The sequence came from a woman aged 50 to 60 in a cohort exposed to, infected with or recovered from COVID-19 (not recorded which). Material: PBMCs or T cells enriched from blood (not recorded which). V gene TRBV9 combines with J gene TRBJ1-1; no clear D gene. CDR3 sequence: CASSSPLGKKNTEAFF. DNA for the CDR3: TGTGCCAGCAGCTCCCCCCTGGGCAAGAAGAACACTGAAGCTTTCTTT.